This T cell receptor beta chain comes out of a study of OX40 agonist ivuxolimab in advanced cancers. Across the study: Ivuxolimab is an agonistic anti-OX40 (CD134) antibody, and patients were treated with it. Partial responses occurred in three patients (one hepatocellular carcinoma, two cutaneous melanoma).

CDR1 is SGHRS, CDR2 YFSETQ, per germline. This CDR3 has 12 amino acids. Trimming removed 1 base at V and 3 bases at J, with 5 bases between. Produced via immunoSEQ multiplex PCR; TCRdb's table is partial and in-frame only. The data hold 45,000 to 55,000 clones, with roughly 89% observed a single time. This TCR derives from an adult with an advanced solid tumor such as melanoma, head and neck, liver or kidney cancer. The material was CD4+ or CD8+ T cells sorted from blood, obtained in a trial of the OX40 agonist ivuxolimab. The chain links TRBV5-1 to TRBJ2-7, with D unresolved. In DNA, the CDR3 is TGCGCCAGCAGCTTGAACAACTACGAGCAGTACTTC. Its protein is CASSLNNYEQYF.